This paragraph reports one T cell receptor beta chain. The antigen this receptor binds is unknown. Qualities for individual bases were not recorded, and no much larger clone is one base off. This entry belongs to a study of beta chain features in type 1 diabetes (dated by TCRdb to the late 2010s). General notes on the study: Patients and healthy donors did not differ in mean age, gender distribution, total cell number or subset yield. A total of 90 million to 140 million sorted cells were examined across all samples, and RNA yield correlated strongly with the number of cells per subset. In the study, recently diagnosed type 1 diabetes patients and matched healthy donors were compared on the TCRB repertoires of their sorted circulating CD4+ T cell subsets. Naive and central memory subsets were obtained from all 30 or so donors, but regulatory and stem cell-like memory subsets were isolated from only 8 patients and roughly 8 healthy donors. The paper's findings and limits, for the study overall: Type 1 diabetes patients showed a moderate but significant shortening of TCRB CDR3 length in all four CD4+ subsets. Because cDNA was sequenced instead of genomic DNA, highly expressing activated cells could be over-represented, though the groups showed no difference in activation or CD3 levels. Because small numbers of individuals were included in the HLA sub-analyses, any influence of HLA type on TCRB rearrangement was left unresolved. Naive, central memory and regulatory TCRB repertoires appeared to be more alike among patients than among healthy donors. Shorter templates might have been favored by PCR, but patient and control samples were amplified and corrected together, so both groups would have been affected equally by any skew. At VDJ recombination sites, type 1 diabetes patients had fewer insertions and more deleted nucleotides, which implies abnormalities in thymic rearrangement.

A single peripheral blood draw of about 116 mL on average was collected from each donor into heparinised tubes. A BD FACSAria II was used to sort naive, central memory, regulatory and stem cell-like memory CD4+ T cells with a panel that included CD45RO, CCR7, CD25, CD127, CD95 and CD27. Purity was above 95% for every sorted population. PBMCs were isolated immediately by Lymphoprep density gradient centrifugation and stained directly without culture. Samples were stained and sorted in pairs, with one healthy donor and one patient per experiment, so that batch effects were minimized. CDR1 and CDR2 were assigned from the germline V gene (reference sequence) as MNHNY and SVGAGI. Germline trimming: 2 bases from V, 5 bases from J; junction bases outside gene matches: 3. The CDR3 spans 15 residues, from the cysteine through the phenylalanine. This entry keeps only the CDR3 DNA: 45 bases, framed from base 1.

The entire amount of isolated RNA was reverse transcribed using the High Capacity cDNA Reverse Transcription Kit, so the sequenced TCRB transcripts were expressed ones. Naive, central memory and regulatory T cell samples underwent deep immunoSEQ sequencing, averaging about 3.3 million total reads per sample. Sorted cells were lysed in RLT buffer, and RNA was extracted using DNase-treated RNeasy Micro or Mini kits according to cell number. Each cell subset was processed separately to prevent cross-contamination, with patient and healthy donor samples processed together. TCRB sequences were amplified from cDNA with the immunoSEQ multiplex PCR, producing 87-bp fragments spanning the CDR3 region. The amplicons were sequenced using the Illumina HiSeq platform. As for how the authors treated the data: PCR bias was corrected computationally using synthetic template baselines, and reads within Hamming distance 2 were collapsed, with unmergeable singletons discarded. Reads were aligned to IMGT to assign V, D and J genes, CDR3 length, and insertions or deletions at six rearrangement sites. Within each subset, clonotype counts were normalized to sorted cell number, after which true diversity and Gini coefficients were computed with the tcR R package. The overlap coefficient, calculated on TCRB nucleotide sequences, was used to quantify repertoire sharing. As a proxy for the pre-selection repertoire, out-of-frame TCRB sequences from naive cells were analyzed. Not all clones reach the TCRdb copy of this immuneACCESS table, which keeps in-frame sequences only. Checked studies attribute under half of the gap to unresolved V genes and leave the rest unexplained. V and J calls plus clone size are reproduced from that table; the DNA served to infer D and trimming. Present in this sample are 600,000 or so clones, around 12% of which were seen just once. Around 0.12% of the sample is in the top ten clones.

The clonotype originates from a man in his thirties or forties with type 1 diabetes. The source material was naive CD4+ T cells from blood. The cell subset or site label corresponds to: true naive CD4+ T cells. This chain joins TRBV6-6 to TRBJ2-1; TRBD1 matches 10 bases in the middle. The DNA reads as follows: TGTGCCAGCAGTTACCGGGACAGGGGCGACAATGAGCAGTTCTTC. This sequence encodes CASSYRDRGDNEQFF.